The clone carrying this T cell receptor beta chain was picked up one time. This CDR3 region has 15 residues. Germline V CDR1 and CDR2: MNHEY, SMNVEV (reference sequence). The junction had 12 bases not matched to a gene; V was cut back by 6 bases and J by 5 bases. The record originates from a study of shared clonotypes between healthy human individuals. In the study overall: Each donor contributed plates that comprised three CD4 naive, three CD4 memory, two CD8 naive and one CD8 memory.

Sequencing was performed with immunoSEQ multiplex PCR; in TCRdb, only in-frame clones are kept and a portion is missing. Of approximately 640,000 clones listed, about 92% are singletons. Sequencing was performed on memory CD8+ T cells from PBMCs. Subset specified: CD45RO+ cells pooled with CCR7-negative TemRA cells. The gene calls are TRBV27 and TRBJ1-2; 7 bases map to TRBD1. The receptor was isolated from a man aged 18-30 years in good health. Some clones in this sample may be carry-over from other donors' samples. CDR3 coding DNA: TGTGCCAGCAGCCACCTCCGGGACAGCATTTATGGCTACACCTTC. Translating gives CASSHLRDSIYGYTF.